This TCR beta chain stems from a study of response to subunit inactivated influenza vaccine. TCRdb independently ran MiXCR on the RT-PCR reads; one entry per CDR3 protein. The repertoire holds roughly 500,000 distinct CDR3 sequences, 25% seen once, with 1.5% to 2% in the top ten. The CDR3 has 13 residues. Per germline, CDR1 SGHDT and CDR2 YYEEEE. Trimming left V 5 bases short and J 3 bases short, with 9 bases between. Study findings and constraints: Seasonal influenza vaccination, on each occasion, was suggested by the authors to recruit few new T cells.

This clonotype was observed a handful of times. The target antigen is unknown. This TCR derives from a man in his fifties or sixties who received an inactivated influenza vaccine. The rearrangement links TRBV5-6 to TRBJ1-5; no reliable D call. Sequences were derived from CD4+ T cells sorted from PBMCs, sampled about 5 days after vaccination. The CDR3 region has the DNA TGTGCCAGCAGTTCGTGGGCCAATCAGCCCCAGCATTTT. Protein: CASSSWANQPQHF.